The T cell receptor (beta chain) under discussion was sequenced for a study of blood T cell repertoires in COVID-19. About the research overall: Acute and convalescent COVID-19 specimens originated in the United States, Italy and Spain. T cells, B-cell-depleted T cells, or PBMCs provided the cDNA or gDNA that served as material.

Authors' methods: Estimates of nucleated cell counts were drawn from the amplification of reference gene primers. Method: immunoSEQ multiplex PCR; TCRdb's copy keeps in-frame clones and lacks some. Clonal size and the V and J genes are those of that table, whereas D and trimming came from the DNA. The repertoire consists of approximately 70,000 clones, with roughly 80% occurring once and the leading ten covering around 9.6%. V was cut by 3 bases and J by 4 bases, with 16 bases left in between. This CDR3 spans 15 amino acids. Per the germline V gene, CDR1 is WSHSY and CDR2 is SAAADI. Sequencing used peripheral blood. The source of this sequence is an elderly woman with acute or convalescent COVID-19. This chain connects TRBV10-2 to TRBJ2-7; tentative D call: TRBD2 (6 bases). The CDR3 loop is CASSDGRDLGYEQYF. CDR3 nucleotides: TGCGCCAGCAGTGACGGCCGGGACTTGGGGTACGAGCAGTACTTC.